The T cell receptor (beta chain) under discussion was sequenced for a study of shared T cell receptors in the human thymus (dated by TCRdb to the early 2020s). Concerning the study at large: The study examined how self-reactive, shared T-cell receptor alpha chains are generated in the human thymus.

Reading from cysteine to phenylalanine, the CDR3 counts 15 amino acids. Only the CDR3 DNA is retained, 45 bases long and in frame from the first base. CDR1 SGHKS and CDR2 YYEKEE are derived from the germline V gene (reference sequence). Germline trimming: 0 bases from V, 5 bases from J; junction bases outside gene matches: 7. Receptors were amplified or captured by the immunoSEQ multiplex PCR assay. Sourced from immuneACCESS, this table was stored by TCRdb with only in-frame sequences that have V and J called. A share of the clones is absent; for the studies checked, an unresolved V gene accounts for under half, and the remainder has no known explanation. The sample table contains some 700,000 clones; only one count was recorded for around nine tenths of them. The leading ten clones occupy around 0.01% of the sample. As to this clone: Which antigen it targets is not known. Within one base of it there is no much larger clone, and no base qualities were kept.

These same data were also listed under a study on human thymus T cells. From the second report: Immunologically healthy infants undergoing open corrective cardiac surgery for congenital heart defects in Finland were used as donors. The thymus tissue came from surgical resects taken out during corrective cardiac surgery. Usage of V and J gene segments appeared to be biased in both the thymic and the peripheral blood repertoires. The related research found that thymic TCR repertoires overlapped highly between unrelated individuals. The study described the TCR alpha and beta repertoires in under 10 infant thymus samples and a few matching peripheral blood samples. Donor ages ranging from roughly 6 to 244 days were recorded, and several male and two female infants were included in the cohort. Thymocytes were freed from the tissue by mechanical means and kept at -70 degrees C as pellets of 10-30 million cells. Genomic DNA was extracted from frozen cell pellets with a QIAsymphony instrument. The immunoSEQ multiplex PCR assay was used to amplify the TCRB and TCRAD loci from a standardized amount of quality-controlled genomic DNA. The amplicons spanned the V(D)J region and were long enough to cover the CDR3 and allow V and J genes to be identified. Through the commercial immunoSEQ service, the amplicons were sequenced on an Illumina platform. Primer bias and sequencing errors were corrected as previously described, and TCRAD and TCRB definitions were based on the IMGT database. immunoSEQ Analyzer 3.0 and VDJTools were used for repertoire analysis, which covered basic statistics, V/J segment usage, diversity estimates, rarefaction and pairwise overlap. To estimate diversity, the Chao1, ChaoE, Efron-Thisted, Shannon and inverse Simpson indices were applied, and diversity was also estimated on datasets down-sampled to the smallest sample. For repertoire overlap, CDR3 nucleotide sequence, V gene and J gene had to match strictly, and clustering was done by Jaccard-based multidimensional scaling. Thymus samples yielded on average approximately 840,000 unique TCRB clonotypes, compared with 80,000 to 85,000 from blood samples.

This TCR came from a boy less than two years old with a congenital heart defect. Donor details come from another sample of the same person, matched by shared clones. The chain is made from TRBV5-5 and TRBJ2-7, and 8 junction bases match TRBD1. Sequenced sample: thymocytes. The sequenced DNA is TGTGCCAGCAGCTTGGTTTGGGACAGGTCACACGAGCAGTACTTC. This codes for CASSLVWDRSHEQYF.